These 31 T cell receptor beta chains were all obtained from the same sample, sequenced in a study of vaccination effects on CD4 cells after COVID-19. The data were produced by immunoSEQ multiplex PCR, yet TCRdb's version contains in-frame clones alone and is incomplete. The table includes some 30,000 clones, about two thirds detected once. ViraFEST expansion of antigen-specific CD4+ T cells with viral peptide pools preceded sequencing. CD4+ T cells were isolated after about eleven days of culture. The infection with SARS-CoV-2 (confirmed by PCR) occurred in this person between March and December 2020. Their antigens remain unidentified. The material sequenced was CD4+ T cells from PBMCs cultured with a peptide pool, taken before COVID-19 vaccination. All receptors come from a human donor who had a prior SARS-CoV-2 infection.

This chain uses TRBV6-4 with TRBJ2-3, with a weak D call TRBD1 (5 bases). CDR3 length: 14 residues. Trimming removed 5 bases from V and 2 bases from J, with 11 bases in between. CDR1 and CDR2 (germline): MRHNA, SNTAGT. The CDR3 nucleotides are TGTGCCAGCAGTTATCAGGGATCCACAGATACGCAGTATTTT. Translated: CASSYQGSTDTQYF.

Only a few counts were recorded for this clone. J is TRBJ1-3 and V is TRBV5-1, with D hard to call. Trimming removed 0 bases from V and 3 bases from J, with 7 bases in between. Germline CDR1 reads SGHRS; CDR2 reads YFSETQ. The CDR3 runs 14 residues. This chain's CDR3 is CASSLGGSGNTIYF. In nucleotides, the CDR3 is TGCGCCAGCAGCTTGGGAGGGAGTGGAAACACCATATATTTT.

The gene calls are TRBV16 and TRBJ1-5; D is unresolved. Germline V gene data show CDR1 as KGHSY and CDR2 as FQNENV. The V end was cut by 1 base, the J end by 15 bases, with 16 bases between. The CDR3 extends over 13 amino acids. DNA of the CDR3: TGTGCCAGCAGCCAATTTTCGCCCTCGGTTAGGCATTTT. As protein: CASSQFSPSVRHF.

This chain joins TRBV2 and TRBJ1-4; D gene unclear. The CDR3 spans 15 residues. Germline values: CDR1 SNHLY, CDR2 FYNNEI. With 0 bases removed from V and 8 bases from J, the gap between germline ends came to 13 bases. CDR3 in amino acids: CASSEAPGVWEKLFF. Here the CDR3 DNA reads TGTGCCAGCAGTGAAGCACCCGGGGTGTGGGAAAAACTGTTTTTT.

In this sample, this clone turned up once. The CDR3 DNA reads TGCGCCAGCAGCTCGGGCTGGCGGGGCGGTCAAGAGACCCAGTACTTC. It codes for CASSSGWRGGQETQYF. This chain uses TRBV5-1 with TRBJ2-5; the D gene is possibly TRBD2 (6 bases). There are 16 residues in the CDR3. Germline V gene lookup returns CDR1 SGHRS and CDR2 YFSETQ. V was cut by 3 bases and J by 2 bases, with 17 bases left in between.

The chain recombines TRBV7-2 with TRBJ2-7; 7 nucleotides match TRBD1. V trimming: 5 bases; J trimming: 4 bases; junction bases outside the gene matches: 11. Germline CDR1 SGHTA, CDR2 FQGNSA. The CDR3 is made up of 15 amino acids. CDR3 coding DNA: TGTGCCAGCAGCGTGTACGCCGGGACAGAGTACGAGCAGTACTTC. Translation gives CASSVYAGTEYEQYF. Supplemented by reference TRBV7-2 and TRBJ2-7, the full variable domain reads GAGVSQSPSNKVTEKGKDVELRCDPISGHTALYWYRQSLGQGLEFLIYFQGNSAPDKSGLPSDRFSAERTGGSVSTLTIQRTQQEDSAVYLCASSVYAGTEYEQYFGPGTRLTVT.

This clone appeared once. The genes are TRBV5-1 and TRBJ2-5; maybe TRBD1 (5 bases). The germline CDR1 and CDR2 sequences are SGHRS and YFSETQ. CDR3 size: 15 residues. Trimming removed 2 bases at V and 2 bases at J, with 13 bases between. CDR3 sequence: CASSFATDIQETQYF. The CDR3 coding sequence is TGCGCCAGCAGCTTCGCGACAGACATACAAGAGACCCAGTACTTC.

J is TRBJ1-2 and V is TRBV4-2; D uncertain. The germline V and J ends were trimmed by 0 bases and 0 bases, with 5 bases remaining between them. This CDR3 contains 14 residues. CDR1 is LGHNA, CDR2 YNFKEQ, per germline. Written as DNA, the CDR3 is TGTGCCAGCAGCCAAGATAGTACTAACTATGGCTACACCTTC. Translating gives CASSQDSTNYGYTF.

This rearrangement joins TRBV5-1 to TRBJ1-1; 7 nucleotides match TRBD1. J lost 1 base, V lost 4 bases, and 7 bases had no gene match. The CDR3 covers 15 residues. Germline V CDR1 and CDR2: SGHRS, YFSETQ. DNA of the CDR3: TGCGCCAGCAGCCCGAGAGGACAGGCGAACACTGAAGCTTTCTTT. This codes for CASSPRGQANTEAFF.

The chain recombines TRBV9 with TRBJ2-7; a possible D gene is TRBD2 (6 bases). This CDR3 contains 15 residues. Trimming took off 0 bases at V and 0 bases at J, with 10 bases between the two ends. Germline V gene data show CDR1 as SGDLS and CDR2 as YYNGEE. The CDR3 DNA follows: TGTGCCAGCAGCGTAGCTCCGGGAGACTCCTACGAGCAGTACTTC. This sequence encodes CASSVAPGDSYEQYF.

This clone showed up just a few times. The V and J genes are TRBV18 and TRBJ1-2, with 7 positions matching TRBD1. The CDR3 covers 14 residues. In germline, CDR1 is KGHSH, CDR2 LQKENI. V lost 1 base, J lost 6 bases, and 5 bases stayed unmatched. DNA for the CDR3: TGTGCCAGCTCACCACAGGGGGCGCAAGATGGCTACACCTTC. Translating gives CASSPQGAQDGYTF. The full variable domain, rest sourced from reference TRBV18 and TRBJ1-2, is NAGVMQNPRHLVRRRGQEARLRCSPMKGHSHVYWYRQLPEEGLKFMVYLQKENIIDESGMPKERFSAEFPKEGPSILRIQQVVRGDSAAYFCASSPQGAQDGYTFGSGTRLTVV.

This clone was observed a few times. CDR3 sequence: CATSRDLGGAETQYF. CDR3 DNA: TGTGCCACCAGCAGAGATTTAGGAGGGGCTGAGACCCAGTACTTC. The gene calls are TRBV15 and TRBJ2-5; TRBD2 might be the D (6 bases). The CDR3 length is 15 residues. Looked up from germline, CDR1 is LNHNV and CDR2 is YYDKDF (reference sequence). Trimming removed 0 bases from V and 5 bases from J, with 13 bases in between.

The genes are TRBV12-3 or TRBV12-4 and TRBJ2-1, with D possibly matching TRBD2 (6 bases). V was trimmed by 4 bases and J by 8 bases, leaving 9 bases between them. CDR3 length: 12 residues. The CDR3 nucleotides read TGTGCCAGCAGTTGGGGGGACGATGAGCAGTTCTTC. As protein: CASSWGDDEQFF.

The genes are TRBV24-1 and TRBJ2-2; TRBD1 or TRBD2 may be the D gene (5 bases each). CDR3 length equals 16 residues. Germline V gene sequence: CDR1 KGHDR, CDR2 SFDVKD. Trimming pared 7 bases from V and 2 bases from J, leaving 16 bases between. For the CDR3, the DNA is TGTGCCACCAGCTCTTCGGGGCTCTTAAACACCGGGGAGCTGTTTTTT. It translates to CATSSSGLLNTGELFF.

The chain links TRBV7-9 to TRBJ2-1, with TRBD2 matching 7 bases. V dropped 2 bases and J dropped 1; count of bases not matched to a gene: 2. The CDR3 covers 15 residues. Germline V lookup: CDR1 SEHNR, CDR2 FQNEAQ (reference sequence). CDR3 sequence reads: CASSLLAASYNEQFF. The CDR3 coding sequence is TGTGCCAGCAGCTTACTAGCGGCTTCCTACAATGAGCAGTTCTTC.

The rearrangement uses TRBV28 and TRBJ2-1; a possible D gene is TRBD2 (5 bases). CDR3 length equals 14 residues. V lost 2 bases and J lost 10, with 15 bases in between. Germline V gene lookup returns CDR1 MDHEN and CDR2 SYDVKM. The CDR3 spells CASSLHQRRWEQFF. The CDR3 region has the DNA TGTGCCAGCAGTTTACATCAGAGGAGGTGGGAGCAGTTCTTC.

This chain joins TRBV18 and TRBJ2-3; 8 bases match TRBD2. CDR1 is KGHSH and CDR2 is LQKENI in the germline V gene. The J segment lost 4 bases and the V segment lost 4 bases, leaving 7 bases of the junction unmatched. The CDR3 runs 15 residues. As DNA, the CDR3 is TGTGCCAGCTCACTTGAGGCGGGAGGATCAGATACGCAGTATTTT. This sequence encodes CASSLEAGGSDTQYF.

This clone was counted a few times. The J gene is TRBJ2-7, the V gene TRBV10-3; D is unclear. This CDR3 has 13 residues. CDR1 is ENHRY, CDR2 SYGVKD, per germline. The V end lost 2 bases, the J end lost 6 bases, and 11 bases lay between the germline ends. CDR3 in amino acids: CAISEPNGGEQYF. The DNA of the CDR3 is TGTGCCATCAGTGAGCCGAACGGCGGCGAGCAGTACTTC.

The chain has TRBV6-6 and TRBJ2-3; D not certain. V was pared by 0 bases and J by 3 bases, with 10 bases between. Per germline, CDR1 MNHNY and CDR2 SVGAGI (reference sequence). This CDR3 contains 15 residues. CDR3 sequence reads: CASSYSIQETDTQYF. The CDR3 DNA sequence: TGTGCCAGCAGTTACTCGATCCAGGAGACAGATACGCAGTATTTT.

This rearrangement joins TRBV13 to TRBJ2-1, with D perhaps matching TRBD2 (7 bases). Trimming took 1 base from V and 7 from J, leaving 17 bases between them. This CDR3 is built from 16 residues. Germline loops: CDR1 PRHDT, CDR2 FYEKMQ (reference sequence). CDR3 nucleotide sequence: TGTGCCAGCAGCTTAGTATGGAGGGGGGGCAGGAATGAGCAGTTCTTC. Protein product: CASSLVWRGGRNEQFF.

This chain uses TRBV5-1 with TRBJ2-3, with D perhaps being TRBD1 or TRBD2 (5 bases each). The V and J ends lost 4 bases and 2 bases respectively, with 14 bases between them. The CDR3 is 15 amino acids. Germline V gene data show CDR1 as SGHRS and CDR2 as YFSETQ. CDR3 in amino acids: CASSPVGEFTDTQYF. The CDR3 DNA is TGCGCCAGCAGCCCGGTGGGGGAATTCACAGATACGCAGTATTTT. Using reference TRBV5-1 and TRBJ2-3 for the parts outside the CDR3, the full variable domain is KAGVTQTPRYLIKTRGQQVTLSCSPISGHRSVSWYQQTPGQGLQFLFEYFSETQRNKGNFPGRFSGRQFSNSRSEMNVSTLELGDSALYLCASSPVGEFTDTQYFGPGTRLTVL.

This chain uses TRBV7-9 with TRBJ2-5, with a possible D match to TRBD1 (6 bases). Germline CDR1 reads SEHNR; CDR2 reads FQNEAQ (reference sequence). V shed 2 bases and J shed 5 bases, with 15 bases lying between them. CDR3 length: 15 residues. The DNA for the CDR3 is TGTGCCAGCAGCTTACCCCCTGGGGGCAGCGAGACCCAGTACTTC. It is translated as CASSLPPGGSETQYF.

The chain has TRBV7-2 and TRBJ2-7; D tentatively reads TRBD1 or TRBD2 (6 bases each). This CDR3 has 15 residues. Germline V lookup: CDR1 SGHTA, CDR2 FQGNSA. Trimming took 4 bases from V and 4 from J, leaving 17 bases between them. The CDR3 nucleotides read TGTGCCAGCAGCTACAGGGACTCCCCAGCGTACGAGCAGTACTTC. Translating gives CASSYRDSPAYEQYF.

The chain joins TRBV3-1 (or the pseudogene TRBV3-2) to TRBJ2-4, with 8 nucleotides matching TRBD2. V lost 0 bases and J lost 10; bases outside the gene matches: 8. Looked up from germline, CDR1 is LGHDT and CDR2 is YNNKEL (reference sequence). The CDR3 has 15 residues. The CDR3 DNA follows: TGTGCCAGCAGCCAAGAATTACTAGCGGACGGTATTCAGTACTTC. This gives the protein CASSQELLADGIQYF.

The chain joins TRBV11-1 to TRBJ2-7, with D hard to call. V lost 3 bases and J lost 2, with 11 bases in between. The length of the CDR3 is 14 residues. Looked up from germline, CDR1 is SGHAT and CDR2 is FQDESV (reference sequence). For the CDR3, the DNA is TGTGCCAGCAGCTTCTCTGCGGACCCCTACGAGCAGTACTTC. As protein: CASSFSADPYEQYF.

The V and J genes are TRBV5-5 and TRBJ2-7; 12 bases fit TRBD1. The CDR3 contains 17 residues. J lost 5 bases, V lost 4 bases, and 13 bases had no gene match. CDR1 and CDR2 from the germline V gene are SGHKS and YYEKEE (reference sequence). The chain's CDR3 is CASSPGQGASIFHEQYF. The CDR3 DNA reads TGTGCCAGCAGCCCGGGACAGGGGGCCTCGATATTCCACGAGCAGTACTTC.

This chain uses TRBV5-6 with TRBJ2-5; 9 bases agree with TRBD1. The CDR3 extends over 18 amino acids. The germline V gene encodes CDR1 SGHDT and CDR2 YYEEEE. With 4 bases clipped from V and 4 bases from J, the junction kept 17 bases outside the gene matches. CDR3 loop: CASSRGWDRATTGETQYF. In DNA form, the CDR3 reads TGTGCCAGCAGCAGGGGTTGGGACAGGGCAACAACCGGAGAGACCCAGTACTTC.

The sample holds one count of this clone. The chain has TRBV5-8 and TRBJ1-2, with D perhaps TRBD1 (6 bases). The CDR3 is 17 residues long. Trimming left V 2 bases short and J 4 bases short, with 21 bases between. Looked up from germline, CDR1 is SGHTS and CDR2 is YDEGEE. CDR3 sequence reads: CASSLQGPRARFYGYTF. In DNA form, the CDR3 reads TGTGCCAGCAGCTTACAGGGCCCCCGGGCTCGATTCTATGGCTACACCTTC.

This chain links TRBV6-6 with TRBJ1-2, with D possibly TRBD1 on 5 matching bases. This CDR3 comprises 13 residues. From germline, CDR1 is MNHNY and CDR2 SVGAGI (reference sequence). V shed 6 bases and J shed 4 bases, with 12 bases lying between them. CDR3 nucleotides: TGTGCCAGCAGGTCTACAGGAACCTATGGCTACACCTTC. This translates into CASRSTGTYGYTF.

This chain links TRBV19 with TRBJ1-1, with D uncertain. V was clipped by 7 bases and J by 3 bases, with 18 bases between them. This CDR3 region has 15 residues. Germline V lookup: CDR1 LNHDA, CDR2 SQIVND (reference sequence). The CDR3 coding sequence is TGTGCCAGTATAGGTGCAAGGGTGGAGGACACTGAAGCTTTCTTT. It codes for CASIGARVEDTEAFF. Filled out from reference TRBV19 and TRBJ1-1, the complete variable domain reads DGGITQSPKYLFRKEGQNVTLSCEQNLNHDAMYWYRQDPGQGLRLIYYSQIVNDFQKGDIAEGYSVSREKKESFPLTVTSAQKNPTAFYLCASIGARVEDTEAFFGQGTRLTVV.

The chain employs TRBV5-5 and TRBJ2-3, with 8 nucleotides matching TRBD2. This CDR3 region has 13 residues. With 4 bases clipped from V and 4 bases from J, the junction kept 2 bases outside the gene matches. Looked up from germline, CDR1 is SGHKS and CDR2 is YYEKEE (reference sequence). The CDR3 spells CASSPGLADTQYF. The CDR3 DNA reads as TGTGCCAGCAGCCCGGGACTAGCAGATACGCAGTATTTT.